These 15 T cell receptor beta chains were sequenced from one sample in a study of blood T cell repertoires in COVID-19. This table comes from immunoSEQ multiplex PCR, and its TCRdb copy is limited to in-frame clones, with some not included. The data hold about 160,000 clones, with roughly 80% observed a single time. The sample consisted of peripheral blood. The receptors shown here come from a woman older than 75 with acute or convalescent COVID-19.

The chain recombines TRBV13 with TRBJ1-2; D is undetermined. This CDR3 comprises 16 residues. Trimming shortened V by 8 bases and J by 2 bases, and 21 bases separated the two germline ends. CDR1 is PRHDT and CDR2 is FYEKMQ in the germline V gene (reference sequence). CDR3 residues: CASFASGGNDNYGYTF. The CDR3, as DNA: TGTGCCAGCTTTGCTTCCGGAGGGAATGACAACTATGGCTACACCTTC.

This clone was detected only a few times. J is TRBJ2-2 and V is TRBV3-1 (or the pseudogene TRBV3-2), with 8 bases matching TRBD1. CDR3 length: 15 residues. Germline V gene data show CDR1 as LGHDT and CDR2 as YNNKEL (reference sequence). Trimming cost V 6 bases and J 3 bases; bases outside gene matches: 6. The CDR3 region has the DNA TGTGCCAGCAGGCCTACAGGGGGTGACACCGGGGAGCTGTTTTTT. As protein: CASRPTGGDTGELFF.

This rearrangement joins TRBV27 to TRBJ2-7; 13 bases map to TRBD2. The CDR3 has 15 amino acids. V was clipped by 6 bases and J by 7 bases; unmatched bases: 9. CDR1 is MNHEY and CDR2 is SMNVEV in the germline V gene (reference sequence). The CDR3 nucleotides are TGTGCCAGCAGGGATAGACTAGCGGGGGGTTTTGAGCAGTACTTC. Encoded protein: CASRDRLAGGFEQYF.

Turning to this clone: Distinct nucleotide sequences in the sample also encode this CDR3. The CDR3: CASSSGQGNTIYF. In nucleotides, the CDR3 is TGCGCCAGCAGCTCGGGACAGGGTAACACCATATATTTT. The V call is TRBV5-1, the J call TRBJ1-3, with 9 bases that match TRBD1. The ends lost 3 bases at V and 7 bases at J; junction bases unmatched: 2. Germline values: CDR1 SGHRS, CDR2 YFSETQ. The CDR3 is made up of 13 amino acids.

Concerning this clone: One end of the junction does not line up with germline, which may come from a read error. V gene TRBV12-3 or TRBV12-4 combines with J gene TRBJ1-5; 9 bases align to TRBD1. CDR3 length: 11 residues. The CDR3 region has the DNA TGTGCCAGCAGTTCGGGACAGGGAGGTTATTTT. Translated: CASSSGQGGYF.

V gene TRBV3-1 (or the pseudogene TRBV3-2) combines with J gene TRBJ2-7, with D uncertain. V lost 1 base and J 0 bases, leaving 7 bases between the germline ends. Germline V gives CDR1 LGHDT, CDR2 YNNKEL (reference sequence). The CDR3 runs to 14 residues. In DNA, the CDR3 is TGTGCCAGCAGCCAAGTAGGCGGCTCCTACGAGCAGTACTTC. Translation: CASSQVGGSYEQYF.

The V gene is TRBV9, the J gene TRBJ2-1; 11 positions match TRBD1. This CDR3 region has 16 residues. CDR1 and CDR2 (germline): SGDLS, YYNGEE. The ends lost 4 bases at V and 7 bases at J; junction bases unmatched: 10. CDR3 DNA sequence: TGTGCCAGCAGCCCTCTCGGGACAGGGGGTACAAATGAGCAGTTCTTC. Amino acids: CASSPLGTGGTNEQFF.

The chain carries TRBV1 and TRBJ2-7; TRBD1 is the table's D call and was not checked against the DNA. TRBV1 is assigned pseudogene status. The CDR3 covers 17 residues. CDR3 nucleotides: TGCACCAGCTCAAAATCAGGGGGAGGTGGGTCGCCGTACGAGCAGTACTTC. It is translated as CTSSKSGGGGSPYEQYF.

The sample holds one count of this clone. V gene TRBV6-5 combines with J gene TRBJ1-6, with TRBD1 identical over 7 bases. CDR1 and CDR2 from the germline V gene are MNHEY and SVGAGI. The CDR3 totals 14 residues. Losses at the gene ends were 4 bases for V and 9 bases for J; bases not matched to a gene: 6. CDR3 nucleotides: TGTGCCAGCAGTTTGAACAGGGGTCCTTCACCCCTCCACTTT. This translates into CASSLNRGPSPLHF.

The CDR3 protein is CASSWGGGQAYGYTF. Written as DNA, the CDR3 is TGTGCCAGCAGTTGGGGGGGCGGGCAAGCCTATGGCTACACCTTC. The chain recombines TRBV28 with TRBJ1-2, with D perhaps matching TRBD1 (6 bases). CDR1 and CDR2 (germline): MDHEN, SYDVKM. Trimming pared 4 bases from V and 4 bases from J, leaving 16 bases between. CDR3 length: 15 amino acids.

Here the CDR3 reads CASQRADRNYYEQYF. CDR3 in DNA: TGTGCCAGCCAAAGGGCCGACAGAAATTACTACGAGCAGTACTTC. The chain employs TRBV7-8 and TRBJ2-7, with D possibly matching TRBD1 (5 bases). V lost 8 bases and J lost 3, with 20 bases in between. The length of the CDR3 is 15 residues. Germline assignment: CDR1 SGHVS and CDR2 FQNEAQ.

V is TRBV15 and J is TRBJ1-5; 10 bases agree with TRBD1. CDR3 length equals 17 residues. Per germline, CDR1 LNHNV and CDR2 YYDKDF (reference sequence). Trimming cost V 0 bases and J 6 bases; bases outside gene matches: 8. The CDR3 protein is CATSRDWRQGAGQPQHF. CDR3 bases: TGTGCCACCAGCAGAGATTGGCGACAGGGGGCAGGTCAGCCCCAGCATTTT.

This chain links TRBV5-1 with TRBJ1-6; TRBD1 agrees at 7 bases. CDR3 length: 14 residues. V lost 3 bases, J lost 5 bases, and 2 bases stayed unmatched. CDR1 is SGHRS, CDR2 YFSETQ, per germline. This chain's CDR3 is CASSSGQNNSPLHF. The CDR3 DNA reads TGCGCCAGCAGCTCGGGACAGAATAATTCACCCCTCCACTTT.

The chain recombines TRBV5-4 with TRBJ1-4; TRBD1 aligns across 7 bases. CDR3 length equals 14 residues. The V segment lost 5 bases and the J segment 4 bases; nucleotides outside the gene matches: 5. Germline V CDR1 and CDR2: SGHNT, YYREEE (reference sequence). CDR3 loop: CASSTGQSNEKLFF. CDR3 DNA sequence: TGTGCCAGCAGTACGGGACAGAGTAATGAAAAACTGTTTTTT.

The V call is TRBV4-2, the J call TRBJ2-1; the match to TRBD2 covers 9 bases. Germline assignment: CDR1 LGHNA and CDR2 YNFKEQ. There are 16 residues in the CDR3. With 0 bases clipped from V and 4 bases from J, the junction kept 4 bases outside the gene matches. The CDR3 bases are TGTGCCAGCAGCCAAGAGGGCGGGGGGGAGTACAATGAGCAGTTCTTC. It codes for CASSQEGGGEYNEQFF.